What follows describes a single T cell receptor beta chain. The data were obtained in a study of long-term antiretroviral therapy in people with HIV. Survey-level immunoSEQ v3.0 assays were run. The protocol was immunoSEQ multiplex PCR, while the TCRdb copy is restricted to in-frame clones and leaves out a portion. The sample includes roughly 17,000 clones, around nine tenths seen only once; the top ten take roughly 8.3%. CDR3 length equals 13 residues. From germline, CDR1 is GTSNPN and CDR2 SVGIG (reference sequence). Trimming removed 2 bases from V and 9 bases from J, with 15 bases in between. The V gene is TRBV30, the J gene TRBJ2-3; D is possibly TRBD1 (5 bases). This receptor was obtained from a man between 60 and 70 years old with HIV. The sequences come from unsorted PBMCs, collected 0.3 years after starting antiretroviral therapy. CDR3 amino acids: CAWSTSSGITQYF. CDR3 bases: TGTGCCTGGAGTACTTCTTCAGGGATAACGCAGTATTTT.